Following are 27 T cell receptor beta chains from one sample sequenced in a study of early T cells in non-severe SARS-CoV-2 infection. TCRdb analysed the 5' RACE reads with MiXCR anew, one entry per CDR3 protein. This sample yields 50,000 to 55,000 distinct CDR3 sequences, of which about 9.1% are seen a single time; around 4% belongs to the top ten. The specimen was whole blood. The source of these receptors is an adult who was a healthcare worker with PCR-confirmed SARS-CoV-2 infection or an uninfected control (not recorded which).

This clonotype was seen more than once but under ten times. The chain is built from TRBV5-1 and TRBJ2-3, with 7 bases lining up with TRBD1. This CDR3 has 16 amino acids. V gave up 7 bases and J gave up 0 bases; unmatched junction bases: 11. Germline-derived CDR1 and CDR2 are SGHRS and YFSETQ. This CDR3 is CASVAGGHPSTDTQYF. In DNA, the CDR3 is TGCGCCAGCGTCGCAGGGGGTCACCCTAGCACAGATACGCAGTATTTT.

The chain employs TRBV6-4 and TRBJ1-5; TRBD1 aligns across 8 bases. Germline assignment: CDR1 MRHNA and CDR2 SNTAGT. Losses at the gene ends were 10 bases for V and 3 bases for J; bases not matched to a gene: 17. The CDR3 has 17 residues. This chain's CDR3 is CANRPTGQGTPNQPQHF. The CDR3 DNA is TGTGCCAACAGACCCACCGGACAGGGAACCCCCAATCAGCCCCAGCATTTT.

At least ten counts were recorded for this clonotype. The chain carries TRBV18 and TRBJ2-7, with 7 bases aligning to TRBD2. Germline loops: CDR1 KGHSH, CDR2 LQKENI. This CDR3 is built from 15 residues. The ends lost 6 bases at V and 0 bases at J; junction bases unmatched: 8. CDR3 protein: CASSPLAESSYEQYF. The CDR3 DNA reads as TGTGCCAGCTCTCCTCTAGCGGAGAGCTCCTACGAGCAGTACTTC.

The table lists this clonotype with many counts. This sequence joins TRBV7-9 and TRBJ1-2; D not resolved. Germline V lookup: CDR1 SEHNR, CDR2 FQNEAQ (reference sequence). Between the trimmed V and J ends, which lost 5 bases and 0 bases, there was a span of 7 bases. This CDR3 contains 13 residues. CDR3 DNA sequence: TGTGCCAGCAGCGGCCAGGCTAACTATGGCTACACCTTC. Its translation: CASSGQANYGYTF.

This clonotype turned up a few times. The chain combines TRBV5-6 with TRBJ2-1, with 16 bases aligning to TRBD2. V shed 0 bases, J shed 5 bases, and the junction held 2 bases outside the gene matches. This CDR3 has 17 amino acids. Germline V gene data show CDR1 as SGHDT and CDR2 as YYEEEE. This CDR3 reads CASSLEGLAGGDNEQFF. CDR3 sequence (DNA): TGTGCCAGCAGCTTGGAGGGACTAGCGGGAGGGGACAATGAGCAGTTCTTC.

This clonotype was detected ten times or more. This chain connects TRBV29-1 to TRBJ1-2; no definite D call. From germline, CDR1 is SQVTM and CDR2 ANQGSEA. The V and J ends lost 7 bases and 2 bases respectively, with 17 bases between them. CDR3 length: 14 residues. In DNA form, the CDR3 reads TGCAGCGCCCAAGGCACTCCCGGCAACTATGGCTACACCTTC. It codes for CSAQGTPGNYGYTF.

The chain has TRBV7-3 and TRBJ2-2, with TRBD1 matching 7 bases. The CDR3 has 15 residues. V was pared by 1 base and J by 7 bases, with 6 bases of the junction left unmatched. Germline CDR1 SGHTA, CDR2 FQGTGA. The CDR3 bases are TGTGCCAGCAGCTTAAACGCAGGGGGTAACGGGGAGCTGTTTTTT. Translated: CASSLNAGGNGELFF. Combining the CDR3 with reference TRBV7-3 and TRBJ2-2 gives the whole variable domain GAGVSQTPSNKVTEKGKYVELRCDPISGHTALYWYRQSLGQGPEFLIYFQGTGAADDSGLPNDRFFAVRPEGSVSTLKIQRTERGDSAVYLCASSLNAGGNGELFFGEGSRLTVL.

This clonotype has only a few counts. J is TRBJ2-3 and V is TRBV3-1, with 10 bases matching TRBD2. Germline CDR1 reads LGHDT; CDR2 reads YNNKEL (reference sequence). The CDR3 runs 19 residues. V lost 0 bases to trimming and J lost 4 bases; unmatched junction nucleotides: 13. CDR3 DNA: TGTGCCAGCAGCCAAGATCTTAAGGGGCTAGCGGGGGTACCAGATACGCAGTATTTT. Translating gives CASSQDLKGLAGVPDTQYF.

In this sample, this clonotype turned up many times. The chain has TRBV11-2 and TRBJ1-1; D not certain. Germline CDR1 and CDR2: SGHAT and FQNNGV. Trimming removed 7 bases at V and 2 bases at J, with 17 bases between. This CDR3 has 15 amino acids. The CDR3: CASNPPVGINTEAFF. The CDR3 nucleotides are TGTGCCAGCAACCCTCCCGTGGGTATAAACACTGAAGCTTTCTTT.

The chain couples TRBV7-2 to TRBJ2-4; D remains ambiguous. V dropped 5 bases and J dropped 1 base, with 15 bases sitting between them. The CDR3 runs to 16 residues. Germline V lookup: CDR1 SGHTA, CDR2 FQGNSA. The CDR3 loop is CASSTPLASAKNIQYF. The CDR3, as DNA: TGTGCCAGCAGCACCCCCCTGGCATCTGCCAAAAACATTCAGTACTTC.

This clonotype has a count of ten or more. The chain couples TRBV12-3 or TRBV12-4 to TRBJ2-2, with D perhaps matching TRBD1 or TRBD2 (5 bases each). The CDR3 totals 14 residues. V lost 5 bases to trimming and J lost 4 bases, with 11 bases between them. The CDR3 sequence is CASSPVGATGELFF. The CDR3 DNA sequence: TGTGCCAGCAGTCCCGTCGGGGCCACCGGGGAGCTGTTTTTT.

The chain joins TRBV7-3 to TRBJ1-4; D unclear. Per germline, CDR1 SGHTA and CDR2 FQGTGA. The V and J ends lost 4 bases and 5 bases respectively, with 5 bases between them. There are 12 residues in the CDR3. The CDR3 is CASSSPNEKLFF. CDR3 in DNA: TGTGCCAGCAGCTCCCCGAATGAAAAACTGTTTTTT.

As for this clonotype: A read error may explain this, as a much larger clone is one base away. The chain combines TRBV7-2 with TRBJ1-4; TRBD1 is a possible D gene (5 bases). Germline values: CDR1 SGHTA, CDR2 FQGNSA. The CDR3 has 15 amino acids. The CDR3 DNA is TGTGCCAGCAGCCCTGACAGCTGGGCCTTCGAAAAACCGTTTTTT. Its protein is CASSPDSWAFEKPFF. The entire variable domain, with the rest obtained from reference TRBV7-2 and TRBJ1-4, is as follows: GAGVSQSPSNKVTEKGKDVELRCDPISGHTALYWYRQSLGQGLEFLIYFQGNSAPDKSGLPSDRFSAERTGGSVSTLTIQRTQQEDSAVYLCASSPDSWAFEKPFFGSGTQLSVL.

This clonotype occurred many times. The CDR3 sequence: CASSYGTGNEQFF. CDR3 nucleotides: TGCGCCAGCAGCTACGGGACGGGGAATGAGCAGTTCTTC. The rearrangement joins TRBV5-1 to TRBJ2-1; D may match TRBD1 or TRBD2 (5 bases each). The V end was cut by 3 bases, the J end by 7 bases, with 11 bases between. This CDR3 is built from 13 residues. Germline CDR1 SGHRS, CDR2 YFSETQ.

The table lists this clonotype with a few counts. CDR3 loop: CASSFAARTSRNEQFF. The CDR3 nucleotides read TGTGCCAGCAGTTTCGCGGCCCGGACTTCCCGGAATGAGCAGTTCTTC. The rearrangement uses TRBV6-5 and TRBJ2-1, with D possibly matching TRBD2 (5 bases). The V gene's germline CDR1 is MNHEY and CDR2 SVGAGI. The CDR3 totals 16 residues. Trimming shortened V by 4 bases and J by 7 bases, and 20 bases separated the two germline ends.

This clonotype was recorded a few times. In DNA form, the CDR3 reads TGCAGTGATCGCGGTCAAGAGACCCAGTACTTC. Translating it yields CSDRGQETQYF. The rearrangement joins TRBV20-1 to TRBJ2-5; D remains ambiguous. Germline lookup yields CDR1 DFQATT and CDR2 SNEGSKA (reference sequence). The germline V and J ends were trimmed by 7 bases and 2 bases, with 8 bases remaining between them. This CDR3 has 11 amino acids.

V gene TRBV6-5 combines with J gene TRBJ1-2; TRBD1 aligns across 7 bases. CDR3 length: 13 residues. Germline assignment: CDR1 MNHEY and CDR2 SVGAGI. Trimming took 5 bases from V and 3 from J; bases not matched to a gene: 3. Here the CDR3 DNA reads TGTGCCAGCAGTGGGACAGATTACTATGGCTACACCTTC. It encodes CASSGTDYYGYTF.

Within the sample, this clonotype is medium-sized. The chain is built from TRBV5-1 and TRBJ1-2; 9 bases align to TRBD1. The CDR3 covers 15 residues. In germline, CDR1 is SGHRS, CDR2 YFSETQ. V dropped 1 base and J dropped 4; count of bases not matched to a gene: 5. CDR3 DNA sequence: TGCGCCAGCAGCTTGACAGGGGGCCTTGGCTATGGCTACACCTTC. This encodes CASSLTGGLGYGYTF.

This rearrangement joins TRBV15 to TRBJ1-5, with D unresolved. The germline V gene has CDR1 LNHNV and CDR2 YYDKDF (reference sequence). Trimming cost V 0 bases and J 0 bases, with 15 bases left between them. The CDR3 contains 18 residues. The CDR3 region is CATSRDMAGAHSNQPQHF. The CDR3 DNA reads TGTGCCACCAGCAGAGACATGGCAGGCGCCCATAGCAATCAGCCCCAGCATTTT.

This clonotype came up many times. This chain uses TRBV9 with TRBJ2-1; TRBD2 might be the D (6 bases). The CDR3 has 15 amino acids. The ends were cut back, 4 bases at V and 4 bases at J, with 15 bases in the middle. Germline assignment: CDR1 SGDLS and CDR2 YYNGEE. This CDR3 is CASSLGGEPYNEQFF. In DNA, the CDR3 is TGTGCCAGCAGCTTGGGGGGAGAGCCATACAATGAGCAGTTCTTC.

V usage is TRBV29-1 and J usage is TRBJ2-7; D uncertain. With 1 base removed from V and 7 bases from J, the gap between germline ends came to 11 bases. Germline V lookup: CDR1 SQVTM, CDR2 ANQGSEA. This CDR3 has 12 residues. The chain's CDR3 is CSVEVGPYEQYF. CDR3 in DNA: TGCAGCGTTGAAGTCGGACCGTATGAGCAGTACTTC.

This clonotype was detected ten times or more. The chain employs TRBV20-1 and TRBJ2-7; 7 bases line up with TRBD1. The V segment lost 6 bases and the J segment 2 bases; nucleotides outside the gene matches: 7. Per the germline V gene, CDR1 is DFQATT and CDR2 is SNEGSKA (reference sequence). CDR3 length: 13 amino acids. CDR3 in amino acids: CSARDSPAYEQYF. CDR3 DNA: TGCAGTGCAAGGGACAGTCCAGCCTACGAGCAGTACTTC.

This clonotype was seen many times. The chain recombines TRBV5-1 with TRBJ2-2; 11 bases fit TRBD2. CDR1 and CDR2 from the germline V gene are SGHRS and YFSETQ. V lost 0 bases to trimming and J lost 7 bases; unmatched junction nucleotides: 2. The CDR3 extends over 15 amino acids. For the CDR3, the DNA is TGCGCCAGCAGCTTGGCACTAGCGGGAGACGGGGAGCTGTTTTTT. This translates into CASSLALAGDGELFF.

Ten or more counts support this clonotype. The CDR3 DNA sequence: TGTGCCAGCAGCTTAGAGGAGAGCTACGAGCAGTACTTC. Its protein product is CASSLEESYEQYF. V is TRBV11-2 and J is TRBJ2-7; D is undetermined. Germline assignment: CDR1 SGHAT and CDR2 FQNNGV. V lost 0 bases to trimming and J lost 3 bases, with 6 bases between them. The CDR3 extends over 13 amino acids.

This clonotype was detected many times. The chain carries TRBV7-9 and TRBJ2-5; D gene unclear. The CDR3 length is 12 residues. Germline CDR1 is SEHNR and CDR2 is FQNEAQ (reference sequence). The V end was cut by 7 bases, the J end by 2 bases, with 8 bases between. In nucleotides, the CDR3 is TGTGCCAGCATGGAGAGTCAAGAGACCCAGTACTTC. The encoded protein is CASMESQETQYF. The full variable domain, in which reference TRBV7-9 and TRBJ2-5 provide the parts outside the CDR3, is DTGVSQNPRHKITKRGQNVTFRCDPISEHNRLYWYRQTLGQGPEFLTYFQNEAQLEKSRLLSDRFSAERPKGSFSTLEIQRTEQGDSAMYLCASMESQETQYFGPGTRLLVL.

This chain joins TRBV10-3 and TRBJ2-3; no clear D. The V and J ends lost 4 bases and 0 bases respectively, with 8 bases between them. The CDR3 runs to 14 residues. Germline V gene lookup returns CDR1 ENHRY and CDR2 SYGVKD. The CDR3 region is CAISVVASTDTQYF. CDR3 DNA: TGTGCCATCAGTGTCGTAGCTAGCACAGATACGCAGTATTTT.

Ten or more counts support this clonotype. This chain uses TRBV10-1 with TRBJ1-1, with 10 bases lining up with TRBD1. The junction had 6 bases not matched to a gene; V was cut back by 4 bases and J by 7 bases. The CDR3 consists of 14 residues. Germline values: CDR1 WNHNN, CDR2 SYGVQD (reference sequence). The CDR3 bases are TGCGCCAGCAGTGCCGGGACAGGGGCCCTTGAAGCTTTCTTT. Protein product: CASSAGTGALEAFF.